The 8 T cell receptor beta chains presented below share a single source sample, sequenced in a study of blood T cell repertoires in COVID-19. Clones were read by immunoSEQ multiplex PCR, and TCRdb kept only the in-frame ones, dropping some. The profile shows tens of thousands of clones, almost 90% of them singletons. The specimen sequenced was peripheral blood. All receptors derive from a man between 60 and 75 years old with active COVID-19.

The rearrangement joins TRBV7-8 to TRBJ2-1; D is possibly TRBD2 (6 bases). Germline V lookup: CDR1 SGHVS, CDR2 FQNEAQ. This CDR3 is built from 15 residues. V lost 1 base to trimming and J lost 4 bases, with 11 bases between them. The CDR3 sequence: CASSLELSGYNEQFF. As DNA, the CDR3 is TGTGCCAGCAGCTTAGAGCTTAGCGGATACAATGAGCAGTTCTTC. Full variable domain (remainder filled in from reference TRBV7-8 and TRBJ2-1): GAGVSQSPRYKVAKRGQDVALRCDPISGHVSLFWYQQALGQGPEFLTYFQNEAQLDKSGLPSDRFFAERPEGSVSTLKIQRTQQEDSAVYLCASSLELSGYNEQFFGPGTRLTVL.

The chain uses TRBV21-1 and TRBJ2-7; the listed D gene, TRBD1, was not tested against the DNA. TRBV21-1 has pseudogene status. The CDR3 spans 17 residues. DNA of the CDR3: TGTGCCAGCAGCAGGACAGGGTTACGGGTGAGCTCCTACGAGCAGTACTTC. Residues: CASSRTGLRVSSYEQYF.

V usage is TRBV9 and J usage is TRBJ2-2; 7 bases map to TRBD1. Per germline, CDR1 SGDLS and CDR2 YYNGEE. The CDR3 runs to 12 residues. J was trimmed by 8 bases and V by 6 bases; bases with no gene match: 4. DNA of the CDR3: TGTGCCAGCACCTCAGGGGGAGGGGAGCTGTTTTTT. It yields the protein CASTSGGGELFF.

The chain combines TRBV6-5 with TRBJ1-4; 7 bases align to TRBD1. The CDR3 sequence is 16 residues long. CDR1 MNHEY and CDR2 SVGAGI come from the germline V gene. The junction had 7 bases not matched to a gene; V was cut back by 1 base and J by 5 bases. CDR3 bases: TGTGCCAGCAGTTACTTCCTCGACAGGGAGAATGAAAAACTGTTTTTT. Translated: CASSYFLDRENEKLFF.

In DNA form, the CDR3 reads TGTGCCAGCAGTGAAGAGACAGGGGGCAATCAGCCCCAGCATTTT. This encodes CASSEETGGNQPQHF. This chain uses TRBV2 with TRBJ1-5; TRBD1 matches 8 bases. With 1 base clipped from V and 2 bases from J, the junction kept 1 base outside the gene matches. The V gene's germline CDR1 is SNHLY and CDR2 FYNNEI. This CDR3 is built from 15 residues.

The rearrangement uses TRBV5-4 and TRBJ2-3; 7 bases match TRBD2. The CDR3 is made up of 15 amino acids. Germline-derived CDR1 and CDR2 are SGHNT and YYREEE (reference sequence). Trimming at V came to 4 bases and at J to 2 bases, leaving 7 bases not matched to a gene. The CDR3 sequence: CASSLAGVTTDTQYF. The CDR3 DNA sequence: TGTGCCAGCAGCCTGGCGGGAGTTACCACAGATACGCAGTATTTT.

In its sample, this clone was seen a few times. The chain combines TRBV11-2 with TRBJ2-1; TRBD2 matches at 12 bases. In germline, CDR1 is SGHAT, CDR2 FQNNGV. The V and J ends lost 6 bases and 2 bases, in that order; junction bases with no gene match: 8. CDR3 length equals 17 residues. The CDR3 region has the DNA TGTGCCAGCAGGGGACTACGGACTAGCGGGGCCTACAATGAGCAGTTCTTC. As protein: CASRGLRTSGAYNEQFF.

This clone has just a few counts. The rearrangement links TRBV27 to TRBJ1-2; tentative D call: TRBD1 (6 bases). There are 13 residues in the CDR3. Trimming took 8 bases from V and 4 from J, leaving 14 bases between them. The V gene's germline CDR1 is MNHEY and CDR2 SMNVEV (reference sequence). The CDR3: CASWTATGYGYTF. CDR3 nucleotides: TGTGCCAGCTGGACAGCAACCGGCTATGGCTACACCTTC.